This T cell receptor (beta chain) was sequenced during a study of blood T cells in healthy people across ages. Of note for this clonotype: Antigen unknown.

Using a J-beta primer mix together with a sample-barcoded 5' primer, a second PCR was run for roughly 6 to 12 cycles. TCRdb re-called the 5' RACE reads through MiXCR, storing one row per CDR3 protein. The sample contains over 450,000 distinct CDR3 sequences, around 24% of which appear only once. Study results and limitations: Higher diversity and more naive CD4+ cells were features of long-lived donors, compared to aged donors.

Germline V lookup: CDR1 MGHRA, CDR2 YSYEKL. Between the trimmed V and J ends, which lost 2 bases and 4 bases, there was a span of 10 bases. The CDR3 extends over 14 amino acids. The same sample was also used in a study of T cells of mothers and their children.

Material for sequencing was blood. The J gene is TRBJ2-3, the V gene TRBV4-1; D ambiguous. This TCR was recovered from a boy between 10 and 17 years old in good health. The CDR3 DNA reads as TGCGCCAGCAGCCAACGAATAGATCCAGATACGCAGTATTTT. It yields the protein CASSQRIDPDTQYF.